This TCR beta chain was profiled in a study of Ad26.COV2.S vaccination and SARS-CoV-2 variants. At the level of the study: Into the muscle, Ad26.COV2.S was dosed once or twice, 56 days apart.

V was trimmed by 0 bases and J by 4 bases, leaving 18 bases between them. CDR3 length: 17 residues. Germline-derived CDR1 and CDR2 are LGHDT and YNNKEL (reference sequence). Noted treatment: 19 received Ad26.COV2.S at low or high dose, single or two shots; about 5 received placebo; per-sample allocation not given. It was on day 63 after the first vaccine or placebo injection that samples were taken. Boston provided a donor who was an adult aged 18-55 years. The protocol was immunoSEQ multiplex PCR, while the TCRdb copy is restricted to in-frame clones and leaves out a portion. The sample lists 400,000 or so clones, approximately 86% seen once, with roughly 3% in the top ten.

Source: peripheral blood, taken in a trial of Ad26.COV2.S vaccine versus placebo. The clonotype comes from a person aged 18-65 years who received the Ad26.COV2.S COVID-19 vaccine or a placebo. The rearrangement uses TRBV3-1 (or the pseudogene TRBV3-2) and TRBJ1-2; D not resolved. The CDR3: CASSQEGRTHNPYGYTF. The CDR3 DNA is TGTGCCAGCAGCCAAGAAGGGCGGACGCACAACCCCTATGGCTACACCTTC.